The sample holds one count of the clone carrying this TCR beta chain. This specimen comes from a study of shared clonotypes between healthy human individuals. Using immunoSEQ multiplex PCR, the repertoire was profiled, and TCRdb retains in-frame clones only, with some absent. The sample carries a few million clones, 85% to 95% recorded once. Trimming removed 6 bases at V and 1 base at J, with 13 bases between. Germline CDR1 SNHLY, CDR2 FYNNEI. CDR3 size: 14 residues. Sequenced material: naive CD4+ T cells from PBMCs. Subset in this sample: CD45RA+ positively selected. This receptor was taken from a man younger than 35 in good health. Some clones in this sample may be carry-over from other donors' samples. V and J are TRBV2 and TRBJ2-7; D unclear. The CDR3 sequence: CASSNPFRSYEQYF. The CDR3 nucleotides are TGTGCCAGCAGCAACCCATTTCGTTCCTACGAGCAGTACTTC.